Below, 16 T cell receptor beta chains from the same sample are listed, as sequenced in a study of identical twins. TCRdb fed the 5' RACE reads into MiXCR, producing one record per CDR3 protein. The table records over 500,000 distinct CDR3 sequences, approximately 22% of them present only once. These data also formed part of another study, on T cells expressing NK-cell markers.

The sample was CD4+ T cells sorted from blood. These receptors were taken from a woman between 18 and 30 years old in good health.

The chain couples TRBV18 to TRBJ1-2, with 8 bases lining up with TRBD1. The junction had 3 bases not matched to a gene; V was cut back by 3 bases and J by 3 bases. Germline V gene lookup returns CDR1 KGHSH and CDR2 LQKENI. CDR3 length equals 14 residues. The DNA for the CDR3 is TGTGCCAGCTCACCCCTGGGACAGGACTATGGCTACACCTTC. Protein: CASSPLGQDYGYTF.

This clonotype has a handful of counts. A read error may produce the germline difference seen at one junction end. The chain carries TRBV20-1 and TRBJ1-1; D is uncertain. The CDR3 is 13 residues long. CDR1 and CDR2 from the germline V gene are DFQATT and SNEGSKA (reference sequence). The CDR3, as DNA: TGCAGTGCTAGCGAACTTTTGAACACTGAAACTTTCTTT. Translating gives CSASELLNTETFF.

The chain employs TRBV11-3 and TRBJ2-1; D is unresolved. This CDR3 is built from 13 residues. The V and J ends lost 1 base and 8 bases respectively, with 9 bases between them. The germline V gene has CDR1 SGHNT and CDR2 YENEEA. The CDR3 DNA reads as TGTGCCAGCAGCTTAGCCCTCTGGCATGAGCAGTTCTTC. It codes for CASSLALWHEQFF.

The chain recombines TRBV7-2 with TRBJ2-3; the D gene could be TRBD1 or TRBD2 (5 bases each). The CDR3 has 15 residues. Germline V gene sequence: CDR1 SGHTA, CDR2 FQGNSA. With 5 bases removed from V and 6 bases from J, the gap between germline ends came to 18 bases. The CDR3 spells CASSVMGDPGDTQYF. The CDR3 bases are TGTGCCAGCAGCGTCATGGGGGACCCTGGGGATACGCAGTATTTT.

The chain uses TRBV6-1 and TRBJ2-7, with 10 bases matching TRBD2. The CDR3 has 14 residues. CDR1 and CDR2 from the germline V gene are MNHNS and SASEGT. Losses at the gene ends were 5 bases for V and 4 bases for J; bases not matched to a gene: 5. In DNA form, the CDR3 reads TGTGCCAGCAGTAATAGCGGGGGGACTTACGAGCAGTACTTC. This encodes CASSNSGGTYEQYF.

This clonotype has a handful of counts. The CDR3 coding sequence is TGCAGTGCTAGACGCAGTAAGGCTGAAGCTTTCTTT. Translated: CSARRSKAEAFF. The V call is TRBV20-1, the J call TRBJ1-1; D gene unclear. The germline CDR1 and CDR2 sequences are DFQATT and SNEGSKA (reference sequence). The CDR3 is 12 amino acids. V lost 2 bases, J lost 6 bases, and 10 bases lay in between.

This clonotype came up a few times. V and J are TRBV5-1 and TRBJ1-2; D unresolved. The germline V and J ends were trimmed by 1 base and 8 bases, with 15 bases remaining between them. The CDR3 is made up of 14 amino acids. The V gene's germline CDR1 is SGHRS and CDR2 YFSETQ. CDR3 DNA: TGCGCCAGCAGCTTGAACTGGGAGTCCGGGGGCTACACCTTC. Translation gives CASSLNWESGGYTF.

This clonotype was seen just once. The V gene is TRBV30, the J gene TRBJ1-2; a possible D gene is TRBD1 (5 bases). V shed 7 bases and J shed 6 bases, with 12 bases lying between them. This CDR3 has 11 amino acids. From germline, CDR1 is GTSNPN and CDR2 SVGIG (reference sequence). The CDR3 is CASGLGHGYTF. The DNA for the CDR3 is TGTGCCTCGGGGCTTGGCCATGGCTACACCTTC. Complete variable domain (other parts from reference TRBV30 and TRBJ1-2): SQTIHQWPATLVQPVGSPLSLECTVEGTSNPNLYWYRQAAGRGLQLLFYSVGIGQISSEVPQNLSASRPQDRQFILSSKKLLLSDSGFYLCASGLGHGYTFGSGTRLTVV.

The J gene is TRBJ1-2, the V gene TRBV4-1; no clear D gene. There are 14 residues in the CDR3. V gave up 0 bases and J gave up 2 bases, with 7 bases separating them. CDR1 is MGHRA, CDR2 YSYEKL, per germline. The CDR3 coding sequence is TGCGCCAGCAGCCAAGAACCGGGGAACTATGGCTACACCTTC. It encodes CASSQEPGNYGYTF.

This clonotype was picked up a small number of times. This CDR3 reads CSARLSQGVNTEAFF. CDR3 sequence (DNA): TGCAGTGCTAGACTCTCTCAGGGCGTGAACACTGAAGCTTTCTTT. The V and J genes are TRBV20-1 and TRBJ1-1, with TRBD1 as a possible D gene (5 bases). The CDR3 covers 15 residues. V shed 2 bases and J shed 0 bases, with 13 bases lying between them. In germline, CDR1 is DFQATT, CDR2 SNEGSKA (reference sequence).

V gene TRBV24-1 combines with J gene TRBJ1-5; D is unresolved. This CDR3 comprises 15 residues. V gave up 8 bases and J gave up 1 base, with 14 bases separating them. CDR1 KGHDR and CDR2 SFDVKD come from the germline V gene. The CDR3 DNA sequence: TGTGCCACCACTGTCGGGCCGGGGAGCAATCAGCCCCAGCATTTT. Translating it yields CATTVGPGSNQPQHF.

The DNA for the CDR3 is TGCAGCGTTGAATGGGCGTTGGGGACGACTCGTGTGAATGAGCAGTTCTTC. This gives the protein CSVEWALGTTRVNEQFF. The chain recombines TRBV29-1 with TRBJ2-1; D is tentatively TRBD1 or TRBD2 (5 bases each). The CDR3 extends over 17 amino acids. Germline V gene data show CDR1 as SQVTM and CDR2 as ANQGSEA. The V end was cut by 2 bases, the J end by 7 bases, with 24 bases between.

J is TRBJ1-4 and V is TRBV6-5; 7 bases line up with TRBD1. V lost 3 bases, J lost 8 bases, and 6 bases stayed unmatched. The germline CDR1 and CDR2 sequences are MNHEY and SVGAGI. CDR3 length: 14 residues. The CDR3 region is CASSYRGPGEKLFF. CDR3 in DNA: TGTGCCAGCAGTTATAGGGGGCCCGGGGAAAAACTGTTTTTT.

The CDR3 DNA reads TGTGCCAGCGGAAGGACTAGCGGGAGTAACGAGCAGTACTTC. Protein: CASGRTSGSNEQYF. V usage is TRBV6-2 or TRBV6-3 and J usage is TRBJ2-7, with 13 bases lining up with TRBD2. V lost 8 bases and J lost 5; bases outside the gene matches: 6. Germline assignment: CDR1 MNHEY and CDR2 SVGEGT. This CDR3 spans 14 amino acids.

This chain's CDR3 is CSVERELVTQYF. Written as DNA, the CDR3 is TGCAGTGTCGAGCGGGAGTTAGTTACGCAGTATTTT. The chain joins TRBV20-1 to TRBJ2-3; TRBD2 matches 8 bases. In germline, CDR1 is DFQATT, CDR2 SNEGSKA (reference sequence). There are 12 residues in the CDR3. The V and J ends lost 7 bases and 8 bases, in that order; junction bases with no gene match: 8.

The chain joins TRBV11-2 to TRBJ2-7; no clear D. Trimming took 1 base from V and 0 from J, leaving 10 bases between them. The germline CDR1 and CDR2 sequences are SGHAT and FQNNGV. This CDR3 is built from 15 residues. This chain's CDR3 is CASSLAGPNSYEQYF. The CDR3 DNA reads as TGTGCCAGCAGCTTAGCAGGACCCAACTCCTACGAGCAGTACTTC.